Included here is one T cell receptor beta chain sequence, with context. This sample stems from a study of blood T cell repertoires in COVID-19. Study summary: Specimens from acute and convalescent COVID-19 originated in the United States, Italy and Spain. In each case, the material was cDNA or gDNA derived from T cells, B-cell-depleted T cells, or PBMCs.

Per the study methods: By means of reference gene primer amplification, nucleated cell counts were estimated. Generated by immunoSEQ multiplex PCR, the TCRdb table keeps only in-frame clones and is missing some. V, J and clone size reflect that table, while D and trimming were determined from the DNA. The sample contains around 240,000 clones, 83% of which appear only once. There are 15 residues in the CDR3. Looked up from germline, CDR1 is SGHTA and CDR2 is FQGNSA. The J segment lost 2 bases and the V segment lost 5 bases, leaving 1 base of the junction unmatched. V gene TRBV7-2 combines with J gene TRBJ2-1; TRBD2 aligns across 12 bases. The sequencing input was peripheral blood. This TCR was sampled from a woman between 45 and 65 years old with acute or convalescent COVID-19. CDR3 loop: CASSPSGGAYNEQFF. CDR3 nucleotides: TGTGCCAGCAGCCCTAGCGGGGGGGCCTACAATGAGCAGTTCTTC.